Included here is one T cell receptor beta chain sequence, with context. As yet, its antigen is unknown. Profiling relied on immunoSEQ multiplex PCR, and the TCRdb table lists in-frame clones only, not all of them. The sample contains 2.3 million or so clones, approximately 95% of which appear only once. The sample belongs to a study of shared clonotypes between healthy human individuals. Background on the study: A couple of female and a few male donors aged 18 to 49 were enrolled. A donor's plate count was three for CD4 naive and three for CD4 memory; CD8 naive had two and CD8 memory one.

The CD4+ fraction was divided into a CD45RA+ naive subset and a CD45RA-negative memory subset. Notes on the study in general: In the sorted subsets, rarefaction showed sequencing was incomplete despite large depth.

The J segment lost 3 bases and the V segment lost 4 bases, leaving 10 bases of the junction unmatched. The germline V gene has CDR1 SGHDT and CDR2 YYEEEE. There are 16 residues in the CDR3. The sequencing input was naive CD4+ T cells from PBMCs. Specified subset: CD45RA+ positively selected. This clonotype originated in a man younger than 30 in good health. Some clones in this sample may be carry-over from other donors' samples. The chain recombines TRBV5-6 with TRBJ2-7, with 10 bases that match TRBD1. Here the CDR3 DNA reads TGTGCCAGCAGCCTGCGGACAGGGGGAATCTTCTACGAGCAGTACTTC. This gives the protein CASSLRTGGIFYEQYF.